This TCR beta chain was sequenced in a study of T cell responses to AZD1222 COVID-19 vaccine. Study-level findings and limits: The study sampled repertoires only after the peak T cell response. Within unmutated variant regions lay the reported targets of nearly half of spike-specific TCRs.

Between the trimmed V and J ends, which lost 4 bases and 0 bases, there was a span of 6 bases. This CDR3 region has 13 residues. Per the germline V gene, CDR1 is SGHTA and CDR2 is FQGNSA. Pooling of second doses given at about 4 or about 12 weeks was done. Profiling relied on immunoSEQ multiplex PCR, and the TCRdb table lists in-frame clones only, not all of them. Among about 180,000 clones listed, around 90% were seen once. Regarding this clone: Its target is not known.

This chain links TRBV7-2 with TRBJ1-2, with D unclear. The sequences come from peripheral blood, collected 28 days after the second AZD1222 dose. The receptor comes from an adult who received the AZD1222 COVID-19 vaccine. CDR3 residues: CASSSRTNYGYTF. DNA of the CDR3: TGTGCCAGCAGCTCTAGGACTAACTATGGCTACACCTTC.